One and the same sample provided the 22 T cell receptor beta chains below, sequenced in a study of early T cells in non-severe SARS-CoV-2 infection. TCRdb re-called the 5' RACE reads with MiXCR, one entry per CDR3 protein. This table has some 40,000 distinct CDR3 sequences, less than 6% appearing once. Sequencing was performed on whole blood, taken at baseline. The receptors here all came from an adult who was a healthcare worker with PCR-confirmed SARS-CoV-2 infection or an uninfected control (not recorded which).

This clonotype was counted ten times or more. The CDR3 protein is CSVEMASSYNEQFF. CDR3 in DNA: TGCAGCGTTGAAATGGCGAGCTCCTACAATGAGCAGTTCTTC. The V and J genes are TRBV29-1 and TRBJ2-1, with unresolved D. CDR1 is SQVTM, CDR2 ANQGSEA, per germline. Trimming shortened V by 2 bases and J by 0 bases, and 8 bases separated the two germline ends. This CDR3 has 14 residues.

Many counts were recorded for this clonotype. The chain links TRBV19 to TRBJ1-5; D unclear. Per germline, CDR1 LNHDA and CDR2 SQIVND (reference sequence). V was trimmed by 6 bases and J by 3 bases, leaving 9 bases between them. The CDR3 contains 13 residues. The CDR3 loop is CASSLGPNQPQHF. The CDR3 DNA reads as TGTGCCAGTAGCCTTGGGCCCAATCAGCCCCAGCATTTT. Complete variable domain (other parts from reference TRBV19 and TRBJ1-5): DGGITQSPKYLFRKEGQNVTLSCEQNLNHDAMYWYRQDPGQGLRLIYYSQIVNDFQKGDIAEGYSVSREKKESFPLTVTSAQKNPTAFYLCASSLGPNQPQHFGDGTRLSIL.

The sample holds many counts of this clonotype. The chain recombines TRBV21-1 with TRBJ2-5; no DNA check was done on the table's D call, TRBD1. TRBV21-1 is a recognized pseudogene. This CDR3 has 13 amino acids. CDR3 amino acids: CASIPVLEETQYF. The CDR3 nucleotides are TGTGCCAGCATCCCTGTCCTAGAAGAGACCCAGTACTTC.

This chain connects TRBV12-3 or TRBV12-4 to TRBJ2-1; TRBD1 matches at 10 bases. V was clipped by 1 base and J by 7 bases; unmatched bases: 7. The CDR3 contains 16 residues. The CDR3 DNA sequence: TGTGCCAGCAGTTTAGTAATGGGACAGGGGAGAAATGAGCAGTTCTTC. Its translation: CASSLVMGQGRNEQFF.

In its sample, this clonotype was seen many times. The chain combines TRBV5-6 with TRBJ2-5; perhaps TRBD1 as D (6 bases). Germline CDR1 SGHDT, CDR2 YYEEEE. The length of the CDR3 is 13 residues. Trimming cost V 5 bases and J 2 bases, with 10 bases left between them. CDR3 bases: TGTGCCAGCAGGTGGACAGAGCAAGAGACCCAGTACTTC. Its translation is CASRWTEQETQYF. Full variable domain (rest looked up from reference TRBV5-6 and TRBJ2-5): DAGVTQSPTHLIKTRGQQVTLRCSPKSGHDTVSWYQQALGQGPQFIFQYYEEEERQRGNFPDRFSGHQFPNYSSELNVNALLLGDSALYLCASRWTEQETQYFGPGTRLLVL.

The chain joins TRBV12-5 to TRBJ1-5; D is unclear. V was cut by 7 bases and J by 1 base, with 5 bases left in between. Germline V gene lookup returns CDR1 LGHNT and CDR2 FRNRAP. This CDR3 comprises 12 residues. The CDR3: CASARSNQPQHF. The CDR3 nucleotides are TGTGCTAGTGCCCGGAGCAATCAGCCCCAGCATTTT.

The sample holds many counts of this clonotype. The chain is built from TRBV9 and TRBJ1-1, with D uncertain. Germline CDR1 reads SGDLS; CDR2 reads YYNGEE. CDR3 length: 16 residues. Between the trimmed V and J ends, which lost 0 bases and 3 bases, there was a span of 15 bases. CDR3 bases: TGTGCCAGCAGCGTAGAGCCGGGAGCGGCGCACACTGAAGCTTTCTTT. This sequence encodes CASSVEPGAAHTEAFF.

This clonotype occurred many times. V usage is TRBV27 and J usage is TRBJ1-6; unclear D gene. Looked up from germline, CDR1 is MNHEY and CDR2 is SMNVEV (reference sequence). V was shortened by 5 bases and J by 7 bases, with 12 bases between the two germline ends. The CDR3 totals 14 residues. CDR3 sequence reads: CASSPRLENSPLHF. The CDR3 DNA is TGTGCCAGCAGTCCGCGTCTGGAGAATTCACCCCTCCACTTT.

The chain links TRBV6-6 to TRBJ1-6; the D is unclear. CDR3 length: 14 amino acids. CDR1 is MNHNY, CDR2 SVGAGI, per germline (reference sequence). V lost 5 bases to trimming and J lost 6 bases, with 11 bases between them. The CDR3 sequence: CASSSRQLNSPLHF. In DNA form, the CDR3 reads TGTGCCAGCAGTAGCCGGCAGCTTAATTCACCCCTCCACTTT.

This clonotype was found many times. The CDR3 DNA reads as TGCGCCAGTCTACAGGGTCGGACCTACGAGCAGTACTTC. Translating it yields CASLQGRTYEQYF. The V gene is TRBV10-2, the J gene TRBJ2-7, with a tentative D call TRBD1 (6 bases). The CDR3 length is 13 residues. The ends were cut back, 9 bases at V and 2 bases at J, with 14 bases in the middle. Germline V gene sequence: CDR1 WSHSY, CDR2 SAAADI.

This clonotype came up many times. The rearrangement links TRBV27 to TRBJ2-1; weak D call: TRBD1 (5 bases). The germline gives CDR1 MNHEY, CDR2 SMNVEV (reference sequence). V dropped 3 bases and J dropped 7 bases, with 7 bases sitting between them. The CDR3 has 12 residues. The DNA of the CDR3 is TGTGCCAGCAGTTTTCCAGGGAATGAGCAGTTCTTC. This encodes CASSFPGNEQFF.

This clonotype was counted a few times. The CDR3 bases are TGCGCCAGCAGCCAAGATCTAGGGGCCACATACTACGAGCAGTACTTC. It codes for CASSQDLGATYYEQYF. The chain has TRBV4-1 and TRBJ2-7, with D possibly being TRBD1 (5 bases). Germline values: CDR1 MGHRA, CDR2 YSYEKL. The CDR3 is 16 residues long. The ends were cut back, 0 bases at V and 3 bases at J, with 15 bases in the middle.

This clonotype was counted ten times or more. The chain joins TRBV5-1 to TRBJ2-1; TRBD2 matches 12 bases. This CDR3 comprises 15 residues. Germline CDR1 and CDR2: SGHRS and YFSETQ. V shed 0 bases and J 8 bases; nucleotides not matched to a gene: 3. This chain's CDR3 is CASSLGLAGADEQFF. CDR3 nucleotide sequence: TGCGCCAGCAGCTTGGGACTAGCGGGAGCGGATGAGCAGTTCTTC.

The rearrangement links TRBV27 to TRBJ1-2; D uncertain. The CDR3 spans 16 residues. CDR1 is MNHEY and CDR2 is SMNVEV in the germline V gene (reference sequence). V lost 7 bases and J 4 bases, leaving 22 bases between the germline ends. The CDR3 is CASTQWGAGRGYGYTF. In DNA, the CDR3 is TGTGCCAGCACCCAATGGGGAGCGGGCAGAGGCTATGGCTACACCTTC.

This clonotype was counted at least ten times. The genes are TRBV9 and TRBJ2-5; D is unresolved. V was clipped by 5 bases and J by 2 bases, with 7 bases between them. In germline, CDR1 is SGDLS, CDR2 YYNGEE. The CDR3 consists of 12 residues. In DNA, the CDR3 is TGTGCCAGCAGGGGTTCTCAAGAGACCCAGTACTTC. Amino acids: CASRGSQETQYF. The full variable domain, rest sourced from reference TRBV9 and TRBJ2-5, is DSGVTQTPKHLITATGQRVTLRCSPRSGDLSVYWYQQSLDQGLQFLIQYYNGEERAKGNILERFSAQQFPDLHSELNLSSLELGDSALYFCASRGSQETQYFGPGTRLLVL.

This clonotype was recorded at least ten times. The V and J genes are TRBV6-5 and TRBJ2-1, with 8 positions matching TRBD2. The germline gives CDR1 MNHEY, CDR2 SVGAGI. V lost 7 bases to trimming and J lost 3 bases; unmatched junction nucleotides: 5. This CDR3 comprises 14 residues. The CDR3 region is CASKLADLYNEQFF. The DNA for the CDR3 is TGTGCCAGCAAACTAGCGGACCTCTACAATGAGCAGTTCTTC.

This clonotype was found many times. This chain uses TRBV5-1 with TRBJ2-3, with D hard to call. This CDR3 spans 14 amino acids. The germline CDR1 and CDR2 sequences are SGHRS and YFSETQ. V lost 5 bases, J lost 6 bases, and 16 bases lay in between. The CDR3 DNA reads TGCGCCAGCAGAGAAGTCTCGAGTGGGGATACGCAGTATTTT. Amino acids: CASREVSSGDTQYF.

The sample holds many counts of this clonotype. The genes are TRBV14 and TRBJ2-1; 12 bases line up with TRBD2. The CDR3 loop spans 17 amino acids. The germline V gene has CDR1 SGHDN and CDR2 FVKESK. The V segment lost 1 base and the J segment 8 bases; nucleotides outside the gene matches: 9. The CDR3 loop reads CASSQGPGTSGWYEQFF. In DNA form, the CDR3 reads TGTGCCAGCAGCCAAGGGCCGGGGACTAGCGGGTGGTATGAGCAGTTCTTC.

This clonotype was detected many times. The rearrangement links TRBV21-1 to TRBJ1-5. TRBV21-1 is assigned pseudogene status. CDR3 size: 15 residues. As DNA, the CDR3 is TGTGCCAGCAGCAAAGAACGGAATAGCAATCAGCCCCAGCATTTT. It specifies CASSKERNSNQPQHF.

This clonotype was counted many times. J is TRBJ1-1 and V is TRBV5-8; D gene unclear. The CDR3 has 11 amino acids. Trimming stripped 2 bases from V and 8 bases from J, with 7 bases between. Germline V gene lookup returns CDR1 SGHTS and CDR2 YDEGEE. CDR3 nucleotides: TGTGCCAGCAGCTTTATCGGCGAAGCTTTCTTT. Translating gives CASSFIGEAFF. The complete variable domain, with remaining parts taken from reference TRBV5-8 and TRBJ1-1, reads EAGVTQSPTHLIKTRGQQATLRCSPISGHTSVYWYQQALGLGLQFLLWYDEGEERNRGNFPPRFSGRQFPNYSSELNVNALELEDSALYLCASSFIGEAFFGQGTRLTVV.

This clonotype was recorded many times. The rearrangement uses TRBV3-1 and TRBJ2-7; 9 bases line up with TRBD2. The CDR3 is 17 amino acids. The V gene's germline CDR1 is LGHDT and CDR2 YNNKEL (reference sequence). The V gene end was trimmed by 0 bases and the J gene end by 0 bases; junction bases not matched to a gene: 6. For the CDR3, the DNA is TGTGCCAGCAGCCAAGATTCTAGCGGGGCCAGCTCCTACGAGCAGTACTTC. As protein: CASSQDSSGASSYEQYF.

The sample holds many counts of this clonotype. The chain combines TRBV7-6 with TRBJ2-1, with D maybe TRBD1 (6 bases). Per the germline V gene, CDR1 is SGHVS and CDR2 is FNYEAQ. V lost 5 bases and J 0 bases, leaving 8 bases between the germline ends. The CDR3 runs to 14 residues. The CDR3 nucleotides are TGTGCCAGCAGCCAGGGGCCCTCCTACAATGAGCAGTTCTTC. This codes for CASSQGPSYNEQFF.